The 28 T cell receptor beta chains below all came from one sample that was sequenced in a study of shared clonotypes between healthy human individuals. Sequenced by immunoSEQ multiplex PCR; TCRdb stores in-frame clones only, minus some. Of 2 million to 2.5 million clones in the sample, nearly 97% were seen once. The sequenced sample consisted of naive CD4+ T cells sorted from blood. As to subset: CD45RA+ positively selected. These receptors were taken from a man between 18 and 29 years old in good health.

This chain links TRBV19 with TRBJ1-5, with D possibly TRBD1 on 6 matching bases. V was clipped by 1 base and J by 3 bases, with 10 bases between them. The CDR3 is made up of 15 amino acids. Germline assignment: CDR1 LNHDA and CDR2 SQIVND (reference sequence). The CDR3 DNA follows: TGTGCCAGTAGTATAGGAAGGACAGTCAATCAGCCCCAGCATTTT. Protein: CASSIGRTVNQPQHF. The entire variable domain, with the rest obtained from reference TRBV19 and TRBJ1-5, is as follows: DGGITQSPKYLFRKEGQNVTLSCEQNLNHDAMYWYRQDPGQGLRLIYYSQIVNDFQKGDIAEGYSVSREKKESFPLTVTSAQKNPTAFYLCASSIGRTVNQPQHFGDGTRLSIL.

As for this clone: The same CDR3 also results from other DNA sequences found in this sample. The chain uses TRBV2 and TRBJ1-5, with 7 bases matching TRBD1. Trimming took 1 base from V and 6 from J; bases not matched to a gene: 3. The germline gives CDR1 SNHLY, CDR2 FYNNEI. The length of the CDR3 is 14 residues. DNA of the CDR3: TGTGCCAGCAGTGAAGGACAGGGTGGTCAGCCCCAGCATTTT. Protein product: CASSEGQGGQPQHF.

V gene TRBV11-2 combines with J gene TRBJ2-1; perhaps TRBD2 as D (5 bases). This CDR3 has 11 residues. CDR1 and CDR2 (germline): SGHAT, FQNNGV. V was trimmed by 7 bases and J by 10 bases, leaving 11 bases between them. The CDR3 protein is CASTREGEQFF. CDR3 bases: TGTGCCAGCACTCGCGAGGGCGAGCAGTTCTTC. The variable domain in full, with the rest retrieved from reference TRBV11-2 and TRBJ2-1, is EAGVAQSPRYKIIEKRQSVAFWCNPISGHATLYWYQQILGQGPKLLIQFQNNGVVDDSQLPKDRFSAERLKGVDSTLKIQPAKLEDSAVYLCASTREGEQFFGPGTRLTVL.

The gene calls are TRBV25-1 and TRBJ2-2, with TRBD2 identical over 10 bases. The CDR3 is 18 amino acids. Looked up from germline, CDR1 is MGHDK and CDR2 is SYGVNS. The V and J ends lost 4 bases and 2 bases, in that order; junction bases with no gene match: 10. CDR3 loop: CASSAQGLAGVNTGELFF. The CDR3 coding sequence is TGTGCCAGCAGTGCCCAGGGGCTAGCGGGAGTAAACACCGGGGAGCTGTTTTTT.

This clone was seen only once. This chain links TRBV6-6 with TRBJ2-7, with 12 bases matching TRBD1. Germline V CDR1 and CDR2: MNHNY, SVGAGI (reference sequence). V trimming: 1 base; J trimming: 6 bases; junction bases outside the gene matches: 7. The CDR3 sequence is 16 residues long. CDR3 bases: TGTGCCAGCAGTTACTTGGGGGACAGGGGGCGCAGCGAGCAGTACTTC. Translating it yields CASSYLGDRGRSEQYF.

In this sample, this clone turned up a few times. The chain links TRBV2 to TRBJ1-3; D unresolved. Trimming pared 4 bases from V and 6 bases from J, leaving 7 bases between. Germline-derived CDR1 and CDR2 are SNHLY and FYNNEI. The CDR3 runs 12 residues. DNA for the CDR3: TGTGCCAGCAGTGTGGAATCAAACACCATATATTTT. It is translated as CASSVESNTIYF.

V gene TRBV11-3 combines with J gene TRBJ2-2; 16 bases agree with TRBD2. CDR1 and CDR2 (germline): SGHNT, YENEEA. Trimming at V came to 4 bases and at J to 4 bases, leaving 3 bases not matched to a gene. The CDR3 is 17 residues long. The CDR3 here is CASSSGLAGGGTGELFF. CDR3 DNA: TGTGCCAGCAGCTCGGGACTAGCGGGAGGGGGCACCGGGGAGCTGTTTTTT.

This clone was observed a handful of times. V is TRBV6-5 and J is TRBJ2-7, with D maybe TRBD1 (6 bases). This CDR3 is built from 10 residues. V was cut by 9 bases and J by 6 bases, with 9 bases left in between. Germline V gene sequence: CDR1 MNHEY, CDR2 SVGAGI. The CDR3 sequence is CARQGGEQYF. The CDR3 DNA reads as TGTGCCAGACAGGGTGGCGAGCAGTACTTC.

This chain joins TRBV11-2 and TRBJ2-1; TRBD2 aligns across 10 bases. This CDR3 spans 14 amino acids. The germline V gene has CDR1 SGHAT and CDR2 FQNNGV. Losses at the gene ends were 5 bases for V and 6 bases for J; bases not matched to a gene: 4. In nucleotides, the CDR3 is TGTGCCAGCAGCCGCCCTAGCGGGGGCAATGAGCAGTTCTTC. Translating it yields CASSRPSGGNEQFF. The full variable domain, completed using reference TRBV11-2 and TRBJ2-1, is EAGVAQSPRYKIIEKRQSVAFWCNPISGHATLYWYQQILGQGPKLLIQFQNNGVVDDSQLPKDRFSAERLKGVDSTLKIQPAKLEDSAVYLCASSRPSGGNEQFFGPGTRLTVL.

The chain joins TRBV7-9 to TRBJ2-7, with D uncertain. CDR1 SEHNR and CDR2 FQNEAQ come from the germline V gene (reference sequence). The V gene lost 4 bases and the J gene lost 2 bases, with 9 bases spanning the gap. The CDR3 totals 13 residues. In nucleotides, the CDR3 is TGTGCCAGCAGCTCGGACCGTCCCTACGAGCAGTACTTC. This encodes CASSSDRPYEQYF.

V gene TRBV7-9 combines with J gene TRBJ2-7; D is perhaps TRBD1 (5 bases). The V end was cut by 3 bases, the J end by 1 base, with 7 bases between. This CDR3 comprises 13 residues. Germline V CDR1 and CDR2: SEHNR, FQNEAQ (reference sequence). Here the CDR3 DNA reads TGTGCCAGCAGCTTGGACATGTCCTACGAGCAGTACTTC. Translating it yields CASSLDMSYEQYF. The full variable domain, its missing parts supplied by reference TRBV7-9 and TRBJ2-7, is DTGVSQNPRHKITKRGQNVTFRCDPISEHNRLYWYRQTLGQGPEFLTYFQNEAQLEKSRLLSDRFSAERPKGSFSTLEIQRTEQGDSAMYLCASSLDMSYEQYFGPGTRLTVT.

V gene TRBV19 combines with J gene TRBJ1-5, with D possibly being TRBD1 (5 bases). CDR1 and CDR2 (germline): LNHDA, SQIVND (reference sequence). This CDR3 is 16 amino acids long. Trimming cost V 3 bases and J 2 bases, with 14 bases left between them. CDR3 in DNA: TGTGCCAGTAGTATTACGGGGGGTTGGGGCAATCAGCCCCAGCATTTT. It is translated as CASSITGGWGNQPQHF. Drawing the rest from reference TRBV19 and TRBJ1-5, the complete variable domain is DGGITQSPKYLFRKEGQNVTLSCEQNLNHDAMYWYRQDPGQGLRLIYYSQIVNDFQKGDIAEGYSVSREKKESFPLTVTSAQKNPTAFYLCASSITGGWGNQPQHFGDGTRLSIL.

The CDR3 nucleotides read TGTGCCAGCAGCGTTCTTCAGGGCTCTGAAGCTTTCTTT. Translated: CASSVLQGSEAFF. This chain links TRBV9 with TRBJ1-1; the D gene is possibly TRBD1 (5 bases). The CDR3 contains 13 residues. Germline values: CDR1 SGDLS, CDR2 YYNGEE. Trimming left V 2 bases short and J 6 bases short, with 11 bases between.

For this clone: At the DNA level, this CDR3 is encoded by other sequences in the same sample as well. The chain carries TRBV5-1 and TRBJ2-5, with D possibly matching TRBD1 (6 bases). This CDR3 comprises 14 residues. The V gene's germline CDR1 is SGHRS and CDR2 YFSETQ. V was shortened by 1 base and J by 1 base, with 8 bases between the two germline ends. CDR3 region: CASSLRGSQETQYF. In DNA, the CDR3 is TGCGCCAGCAGCTTGAGGGGGTCCCAAGAGACCCAGTACTTC.

This clone has a single count. The V and J genes are TRBV5-3 and TRBJ1-1; 9 bases line up with TRBD1. TRBV5-3 is classed as an ORF, of uncertain function. The CDR3 consists of 18 residues. The V gene end was trimmed by 4 bases and the J gene end by 4 bases; junction bases not matched to a gene: 17. For the CDR3, the DNA is TGTGCCAGAAGCATCCCAGCTGGACAGGGGCATGAGGTCACTGAAGCTTTCTTT. Translating gives CARSIPAGQGHEVTEAFF.

In this sample, this clone turned up a few times. The chain recombines TRBV6-5 with TRBJ1-6; 10 nucleotides line up with TRBD1. CDR3 length: 15 amino acids. V was pared by 7 bases and J by 8 bases, with 8 bases of the junction left unmatched. Germline V gives CDR1 MNHEY, CDR2 SVGAGI. DNA of the CDR3: TGTGCCAGCACTCCCCGGGGGACAGGGGATTCACCCCTCCACTTT. It translates to CASTPRGTGDSPLHF.

V and J are TRBV19 and TRBJ2-7; 10 positions match TRBD1. This CDR3 has 18 amino acids. Trimming cost V 0 bases and J 2 bases; bases outside gene matches: 10. Germline assignment: CDR1 LNHDA and CDR2 SQIVND (reference sequence). CDR3 DNA sequence: TGTGCCAGTAGTATAGATCGCCGGACAGGGGGTGTGACCTACGAGCAGTACTTC. Its protein is CASSIDRRTGGVTYEQYF.

The chain is built from TRBV7-6 and TRBJ2-2; 13 bases are shared with TRBD2. Per germline, CDR1 SGHVS and CDR2 FNYEAQ. V was clipped by 4 bases and J by 1 base; unmatched bases: 3. CDR3 length equals 17 residues. The CDR3 coding sequence is TGTGCCAGCAGCTCGGGACTAGCGGGGAGGAACACCGGGGAGCTGTTTTTT. The encoded protein is CASSSGLAGRNTGELFF.

The rearrangement uses TRBV7-9 and TRBJ1-4, with TRBD1 as a possible D gene (5 bases). CDR1 is SEHNR, CDR2 FQNEAQ, per germline (reference sequence). This CDR3 is built from 17 residues. V was pared by 2 bases and J by 7 bases, with 20 bases between. The CDR3 coding sequence is TGTGCCAGCAGCTTATTGGGTGAGGGCAGGGTCGGTGAAAAACTGTTTTTT. This codes for CASSLLGEGRVGEKLFF.

The chain joins TRBV19 to TRBJ2-2; D uncertain. Trimming took off 5 bases at V and 0 bases at J, with 10 bases between the two ends. This CDR3 comprises 15 residues. Per germline, CDR1 LNHDA and CDR2 SQIVND (reference sequence). CDR3 residues: CASSRGSPNTGELFF. The CDR3 DNA sequence: TGTGCCAGTAGTCGAGGTAGCCCGAACACCGGGGAGCTGTTTTTT.

A few counts support this clone. V usage is TRBV25-1 and J usage is TRBJ1-6, with D unclear. The CDR3 has 13 residues. V dropped 2 bases and J dropped 10 bases, with 9 bases sitting between them. CDR1 and CDR2 from the germline V gene are MGHDK and SYGVNS. DNA for the CDR3: TGTGCCAGCAGTGAACAACGAAACTCACCCCTCCACTTT. Translation gives CASSEQRNSPLHF.

V gene TRBV6-1 combines with J gene TRBJ1-4; D unclear. This CDR3 is built from 14 residues. The V end was cut by 2 bases, the J end by 7 bases, with 11 bases between. Per the germline V gene, CDR1 is MNHNS and CDR2 is SASEGT. This CDR3 reads CASSELWQAEKLFF. DNA of the CDR3: TGTGCCAGCAGTGAACTCTGGCAAGCTGAAAAACTGTTTTTT.

On this clone itself: Other DNA sequences in this sample translate to the same CDR3. The chain recombines TRBV5-1 with TRBJ2-7, with D possibly matching TRBD1 (6 bases). Germline-derived CDR1 and CDR2 are SGHRS and YFSETQ. The CDR3 sequence is 14 residues long. The V gene lost 0 bases and the J gene lost 3 bases, with 10 bases spanning the gap. The DNA for the CDR3 is TGCGCCAGCAGCTTGGCCAGGGGCGACTACGAGCAGTACTTC. Residues: CASSLARGDYEQYF. Full variable domain (missing parts from reference TRBV5-1 and TRBJ2-7): KAGVTQTPRYLIKTRGQQVTLSCSPISGHRSVSWYQQTPGQGLQFLFEYFSETQRNKGNFPGRFSGRQFSNSRSEMNVSTLELGDSALYLCASSLARGDYEQYFGPGTRLTVT.

The rearrangement links TRBV5-1 to TRBJ2-1; D call uncertain. Germline assignment: CDR1 SGHRS and CDR2 YFSETQ. The CDR3 consists of 13 residues. The V gene lost 5 bases and the J gene lost 3 bases, with 9 bases spanning the gap. In nucleotides, the CDR3 is TGCGCCAGCAGGATGGGGTTCTACAATGAGCAGTTCTTC. This gives the protein CASRMGFYNEQFF. The full variable domain, in which reference TRBV5-1 and TRBJ2-1 provide the parts outside the CDR3, is KAGVTQTPRYLIKTRGQQVTLSCSPISGHRSVSWYQQTPGQGLQFLFEYFSETQRNKGNFPGRFSGRQFSNSRSEMNVSTLELGDSALYLCASRMGFYNEQFFGPGTRLTVL.

V is TRBV18 and J is TRBJ1-6; D perhaps matches TRBD1 (6 bases). This CDR3 is 15 amino acids long. The V end was cut by 2 bases, the J end by 7 bases, with 12 bases between. CDR1 and CDR2 (germline): KGHSH, LQKENI. The CDR3 here is CASSPSQGTNSPLHF. Written as DNA, the CDR3 is TGTGCCAGCTCACCAAGTCAGGGGACAAATTCACCCCTCCACTTT.

V and J are TRBV5-4 and TRBJ2-7, with D possibly being TRBD1 or TRBD2 (5 bases each). Trimming shortened V by 0 bases and J by 1 base, and 11 bases separated the two germline ends. Germline V gene data show CDR1 as SGHNT and CDR2 as YYREEE (reference sequence). This CDR3 comprises 15 residues. CDR3 amino acids: CASSLGRDPSYEQYF. CDR3 nucleotide sequence: TGTGCCAGCAGCTTGGGTAGGGACCCGTCCTACGAGCAGTACTTC.

The V gene is TRBV10-3, the J gene TRBJ2-3, with TRBD2 matching over 8 bases. The CDR3 is 13 residues long. V lost 6 bases, J lost 5 bases, and 4 bases stayed unmatched. Per the germline V gene, CDR1 is ENHRY and CDR2 is SYGVKD. CDR3 protein: CAISGGAKDTQYF. CDR3 DNA: TGTGCCATCAGCGGGGGGGCCAAAGATACGCAGTATTTT.

V is TRBV11-2 and J is TRBJ2-7; D ambiguous. Deletions cut 3 bases from V and 6 bases from J, with 18 bases between. Germline-derived CDR1 and CDR2 are SGHAT and FQNNGV. This CDR3 region has 15 residues. The CDR3 region is CASSLVSNGRGEQYF. In DNA form, the CDR3 reads TGTGCCAGCAGCTTGGTTTCGAACGGAAGAGGCGAGCAGTACTTC.